This is a list of T cell receptor beta chains from one sample in a study of vaccination effects on CD4 cells after COVID-19. For these TCRs, the target antigens are not known. TCRdb keeps only in-frame clones here, not all; method: immunoSEQ multiplex PCR. The sample carries approximately 61,000 clones, around 73% recorded once. Specimen: CD4+ T cells from PBMCs cultured with HCoV-229E spike peptides, collected after COVID-19 vaccination. The receptor set was obtained from a human donor who received a COVID-19 vaccine. Each CDR3 is given with its conserved first and last residue. D genes are given only for firm matches. Rows may omit the clone size; those that give it use once, few, many or a size class.

J: TRBJ1-5
size: NA
D: NA
V: TRBV4-1
CDR3: CASSQEGREDQPQHF
DNA: TGCGCCAGCAGCCAAGAGGGCAGGGAGGATCAGCCCCAGCATTTT

J: TRBJ1-4
size: once
D: NA
V: TRBV28
CDR3: CASSFYSPSTNEKLFF
DNA: TGTGCCAGCAGTTTTTATTCTCCCTCAACTAATGAAAAACTGTTTTTT

J: TRBJ1-3
size: NA
D: NA
V: TRBV11-2
CDR3: CASTSRSSGNTIYF
DNA: TGTGCCAGCACCTCACGATCCTCTGGAAACACCATATATTTT

J: TRBJ1-2
size: NA
D: TRBD1
V: TRBV19
CDR3: CASSPIPTGGKSGYTF
DNA: TGTGCCAGTAGTCCAATCCCTACAGGGGGGAAGAGTGGCTACACCTTC

J: TRBJ2-5
size: NA
D: TRBD1
V: TRBV5-1
CDR3: CASSFGGQGQETQYF
DNA: TGCGCCAGCAGCTTTGGTGGACAGGGGCAAGAGACCCAGTACTTC

J: TRBJ1-6
size: few
D: NA
V: TRBV20-1
CDR3: CSASDYQMNSPLHF
DNA: TGCAGTGCTAGTGATTATCAAATGAATTCACCCCTCCACTTT

J: TRBJ2-5
size: once
D: NA
V: TRBV5-1
CDR3: CASSPGAQETQYF
DNA: TGCGCCAGCAGCCCGGGGGCCCAAGAGACCCAGTACTTC

J: TRBJ1-4
size: few
D: NA
V: TRBV18
CDR3: CASSPRGTNEKLFF
DNA: TGTGCCAGCTCACCACGGGGCACTAATGAAAAACTGTTTTTT

J: TRBJ2-2
size: NA
D: NA
V: TRBV24-1
CDR3: CATSDFPGPKNTGELFF
DNA: TGTGCCACCAGTGATTTCCCGGGACCAAAGAACACCGGGGAGCTGTTTTTT

J: TRBJ1-2
size: NA
D: TRBD1
V: TRBV3-1/TRBV3-2
CDR3: CASSQGGTGYGYTF
DNA: TGTGCCAGCAGCCAAGGGGGGACAGGGTATGGCTACACCTTC

J: TRBJ2-1
size: few
D: TRBD2
V: TRBV12-5
CDR3: CASGLVTGTSGGGHNEQFF
DNA: TGTGCTAGTGGTTTGGTGACCGGGACTAGCGGGGGGGGTCACAATGAGCAGTTCTTC